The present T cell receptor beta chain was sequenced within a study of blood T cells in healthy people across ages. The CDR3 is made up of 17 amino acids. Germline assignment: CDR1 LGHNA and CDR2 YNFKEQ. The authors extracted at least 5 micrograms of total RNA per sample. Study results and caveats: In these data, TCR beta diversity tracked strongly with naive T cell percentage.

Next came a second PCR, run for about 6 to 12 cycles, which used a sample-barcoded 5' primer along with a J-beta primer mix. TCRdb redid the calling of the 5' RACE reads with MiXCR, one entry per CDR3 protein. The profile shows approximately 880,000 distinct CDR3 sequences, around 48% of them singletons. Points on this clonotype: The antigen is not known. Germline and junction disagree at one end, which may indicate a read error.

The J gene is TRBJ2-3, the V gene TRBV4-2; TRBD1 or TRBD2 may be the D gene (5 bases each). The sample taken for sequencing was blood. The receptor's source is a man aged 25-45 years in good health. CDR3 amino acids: CVSSQGSGGIGTDTQYF. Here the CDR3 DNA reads TGTGTCAGCAGCCAAGGAAGTGGGGGAATAGGCACAGATACGCAGTATTTT.